The rows below give T cell receptor beta chains drawn from one sample of a study of blood T cell repertoires in COVID-19. The repertoire was sequenced with immunoSEQ multiplex PCR; TCRdb's copy has only in-frame clones and lacks some. The repertoire includes approximately 160,000 clones, about 83% of them detected once, and approximately 7.7% sits in the top ten. Specimen: peripheral blood. The receptors were gathered from a man in his forties or fifties who had recovered from COVID-19. CDR3s include the opening cysteine and the closing phenylalanine or tryptophan. The D gene is left open where the match is weak. The size entry is marked missing in some rows and otherwise reads once, few, many or a size class.

j_call | d_call | v_call | clone_size | cdr3_aa | cdr3_nt
TRBJ2-1 | . | TRBV29-1 | . | CSVVGENSYNEQFF | TGCAGCGTTGTCGGGGAAAACTCCTACAATGAGCAGTTCTTC
TRBJ2-4 | TRBD2 | TRBV2 | . | CASRGTSDIQYF | TGTGCCAGCAGAGGGACTAGCGACATTCAGTACTTC
TRBJ2-5 | TRBD2 | TRBV5-1 | once | CASSSGSSGEETQYF | TGCGCCAGCAGCTCAGGTTCTAGCGGTGAGGAGACCCAGTACTTC
TRBJ2-5 | TRBD1 | TRBV11-2 | . | CASSSSRDRLRDPPYF | TGTGCCAGCAGCTCTTCTAGGGACAGATTAAGAGACCCGCCGTACTTC
TRBJ2-3 | TRBD2 | TRBV7-9 | . | CASRQLAALPDTQYF | TGTGCCAGCCGGCAACTAGCGGCCTTGCCAGATACGCAGTATTTT
TRBJ1-6 | TRBD1 | TRBV30 | . | CAWSSLRDSNSPLHF | TGTGCCTGGAGTTCCCTCCGGGACAGTAATTCACCCCTCCACTTT
TRBJ1-4 | . | TRBV19 | . | CASSESLRDEKLFF | TGTGCCAGTAGTGAGTCCCTGAGGGATGAAAAACTGTTTTTT
TRBJ2-2 | . | TRBV21-1 | once | CASSKVTGRTGELFF | TGTGCCAGCAGCAAAGTGACAGGGAGAACCGGGGAGCTGTTTTTT
TRBJ1-1 | . | TRBV19 | . | CASTPNGNTEAFF | TGTGCCAGTACTCCTAATGGGAACACTGAAGCTTTCTTT
TRBJ2-5 | TRBD2 | TRBV15 | . | CATSRGTRSETQYF | TGTGCCACCAGCAGAGGGACTAGGTCGGAGACCCAGTACTTC
TRBJ2-5 | . | TRBV29-1 | . | CSVDHQVDGETQYF | TGCAGCGTCGATCATCAGGTTGATGGAGAGACCCAGTACTTC
TRBJ2-3 | . | TRBV6-4 | . | CASSDAGTPTDTQYF | TGTGCCAGCAGTGACGCCGGGACACCCACAGATACGCAGTATTTT
TRBJ1-1 | . | TRBV20-1 | . | CSAAQGPEAFF | TGCAGTGCGGCGCAGGGGCCTGAAGCTTTCTTT
TRBJ1-1 | . | TRBV4-3 | . | CASSQDGHSMNTEAFF | TGCGCCAGCAGCCAAGACGGACACAGCATGAACACTGAAGCTTTCTTT
TRBJ2-7 | . | TRBV2 | . | CASSVWQGNNEQYF | TGTGCCAGCAGTGTATGGCAGGGGAACAACGAGCAGTACTTC
TRBJ2-3 | . | TRBV7-9 | . | CASSFRGDTQYF | TGTGCCAGCAGCTTTCGGGGGGATACGCAGTATTTT
TRBJ2-5 | . | TRBV7-8 | few | CASSSPPWRRETQYF | TGTGCCAGCAGCTCACCCCCCTGGCGGCGGGAGACCCAGTACTTC
TRBJ2-7 | TRBD1 | TRBV6-2/TRBV6-3 | . | CASSYPVPGQGPSGTYEQYF | TGTGCCAGCAGTTACCCCGTCCCGGGACAGGGTCCGAGCGGCACCTACGAGCAGTACTTC
TRBJ1-2 | . | TRBV24-1 | . | CATSDRGSDGYTF | TGTGCCACCAGTGACAGGGGATCGGATGGCTACACCTTC
TRBJ1-6 | TRBD1 | TRBV5-8 | . | CASTAGTGYNSPLHF | TGTGCCAGCACTGCCGGGACAGGGTATAATTCACCCCTCCACTTT
TRBJ1-6 | TRBD1 | TRBV6-2/TRBV6-3 | once | CASSKGTDFNSPLHF | TGTGCCAGCAGTAAGGGGACAGATTTTAATTCACCCCTCCACTTT
TRBJ2-2 | . | TRBV7-2 | . | CASSPQRTQQNTGELFF | TGTGCCAGCAGCCCCCAAAGGACACAACAGAACACCGGGGAGCTGTTTTTT
TRBJ1-3 | . | TRBV6-4 | . | CASSEVSGKSSGNTIYF | TGTGCCAGCAGTGAGGTGTCAGGGAAGAGCTCTGGAAACACCATATATTTT
TRBJ1-1 | TRBD1 | TRBV19 | . | CASSFGQGNTEAFF | TGTGCCAGTAGTTTTGGACAGGGTAACACTGAAGCTTTCTTT
TRBJ2-4 | . | TRBV6-5 | few | CASRLSLAKNIQYF | TGTGCCAGCAGGCTCAGTTTAGCCAAAAACATTCAGTACTTC
TRBJ2-7 | . | TRBV21-1 | . | CASSKSGGRETPAYEQYF | TGTGCCAGCAGCAAAAGCGGGGGAAGGGAAACCCCCGCCTACGAGCAGTACTTC
TRBJ1-4 | . | TRBV5-6 | . | CASSLGQPNEKLFF | TGTGCCAGCAGCTTGGGACAGCCTAATGAAAAACTGTTTTTT
TRBJ2-1 | TRBD2 | TRBV29-1 | . | CSAQTSSGNYNEQFF | TGCAGCGCCCAAACGTCTAGCGGGAATTACAATGAGCAGTTCTTC
TRBJ1-5 | . | TRBV5-6 | . | CASSSSGGYQKGNQPQHF | TGTGCCAGCAGCTCCTCGGGGGGTTACCAGAAAGGCAATCAGCCCCAGCATTTT
TRBJ2-7 | . | TRBV10-3 | . | CAISESPSHEQYF | TGTGCCATCAGTGAGAGCCCGTCCCACGAGCAGTACTTC
TRBJ1-5 | . | TRBV4-2 | . | CASSQDLRGSNQPQHF | TGTGCCAGCAGCCAAGATCTTAGGGGTAGCAATCAGCCCCAGCATTTT
TRBJ2-7 | TRBD1 | TRBV28 | . | CASSGTGRGEQYF | TGTGCCAGCTCGGGGACAGGGAGGGGGGAGCAGTACTTC
TRBJ1-2 | . | TRBV6-6 | . | CASRKAPGEDYGYTF | TGTGCCAGCAGGAAAGCCCCGGGTGAGGACTATGGCTACACCTTC
TRBJ2-1 | . | TRBV18 | . | CASSLSPNEQFF | TGTGCCAGCTCTCTTTCCCCCAATGAGCAGTTCTTC
TRBJ1-1 | . | TRBV4-3 | once | CASSQDPRGTTTEAFF | TGCGCCAGCAGCCAAGATCCACGGGGGACTACCACTGAAGCTTTCTTT
TRBJ1-3 | . | TRBV18 | . | CASSPRGLDTIYF | TGTGCCAGCTCACCACGGGGACTGGACACCATATATTTT
TRBJ2-3 | TRBD2 | TRBV4-3 | . | CASSQELAGRTDTQYF | TGCGCCAGCAGCCAAGAACTAGCGGGACGCACAGATACGCAGTATTTT
TRBJ2-3 | . | TRBV4-1 | . | CASSPSGERQSTDTQYF | TGCGCCAGCAGCCCCTCCGGGGAGCGGCAAAGCACAGATACGCAGTATTTT
TRBJ2-1 | TRBD2 | TRBV11-2 | . | CASSLALAGLNEQFF | TGTGCCAGCAGCTTAGCTTTAGCGGGACTCAATGAGCAGTTCTTC
TRBJ2-3 | TRBD2 | TRBV24-1 | . | CATSDVSREATDTQYF | TGTGCCACCAGTGACGTCTCGCGGGAGGCCACAGATACGCAGTATTTT
TRBJ2-7 | TRBD1 | TRBV5-6 | . | CASSWTGRTYEQYF | TGTGCCAGCAGCTGGACAGGGCGGACCTACGAGCAGTACTTC
TRBJ2-3 | . | TRBV3-1/TRBV3-2 | . | CASSLRRKDTDTQYF | TGTGCCAGCAGCCTGAGGCGGAAGGACACAGATACGCAGTATTTT
TRBJ2-5 | TRBD2 | TRBV20-1 | few | CSASVSGGYQETQYF | TGCAGTGCTAGTGTTAGCGGGGGGTACCAAGAGACCCAGTACTTC
TRBJ1-1 | TRBD1 | TRBV6-4 | . | CASIVGRGLTEAFF | TGTGCCAGCATAGTTGGCAGGGGGCTAACTGAAGCTTTCTTT
TRBJ1-3 | . | TRBV4-3 | . | CASSQDGASSGNTIYF | TGCGCCAGCAGCCAAGATGGAGCATCCTCTGGAAACACCATATATTTT
TRBJ1-4 | . | TRBV6-5 | many | CASSPTVNEKLFF | TGTGCCAGCAGTCCGACAGTGAATGAAAAACTGTTTTTT
TRBJ1-1 | TRBD1 | TRBV4-1 | . | CASTTGINTEAFF | TGCGCCAGCACGACAGGGATAAACACTGAAGCTTTCTTT
TRBJ2-5 | . | TRBV28 | . | CASSSTVRETQYF | TGTGCCAGCAGTTCGACAGTTCGGGAGACCCAGTACTTC
TRBJ2-2 | . | TRBV21-1 | . | CASTLGHGWAGELFF | TGTGCCAGCACGCTCGGACATGGGTGGGCCGGGGAGCTGTTTTTT
TRBJ1-5 | TRBD1 | TRBV19 | . | CASSETGEQPQHF | TGTGCCAGTAGTGAGACAGGGGAGCAGCCCCAGCATTTT
TRBJ2-7 | TRBD1 | TRBV7-9 | . | CASSDRGPYEQYF | TGTGCCAGCTCGGACAGGGGACCCTACGAGCAGTACTTC
TRBJ2-1 | TRBD2 | TRBV4-3 | . | CASSQGTSGYNEQFF | TGCGCCAGCAGCCAAGGGACTAGCGGATACAATGAGCAGTTCTTC